The 18 T cell receptor beta chains below were found in one sample sequenced in a study of T cells in tuberculosis. Time point indicated: new active TB diagnosis, blood taken before or within 7 days of starting treatment. Clones were sequenced by immunoSEQ multiplex PCR, and TCRdb holds only the in-frame ones, with some missing. The sample consists of 20,000 to 25,000 clones, around 82% of them appearing once. The sequenced sample was PBMCs, obtained at tuberculosis diagnosis. These receptors originate from an adult with tuberculosis.

The chain couples TRBV9 to TRBJ2-7; 8 positions agree with TRBD1. CDR1 and CDR2 (germline): SGDLS, YYNGEE. J lost 5 bases, V lost 4 bases, and 14 bases had no gene match. There are 16 residues in the CDR3. This chain's CDR3 is CASSPRLGAGGHEQYF. The CDR3 DNA is TGTGCCAGCAGCCCGAGGCTAGGGGCAGGGGGCCACGAGCAGTACTTC.

The chain employs TRBV5-1 and TRBJ2-7; 8 nucleotides line up with TRBD2. Germline CDR1 is SGHRS and CDR2 is YFSETQ. With V trimmed by 4 bases and J by 1 base, 16 bases remained unmatched. The CDR3 covers 18 residues. This CDR3 is CASSGAPGGGPRSYEQYF. CDR3 bases: TGCGCCAGCAGCGGGGCCCCTGGCGGGGGGCCGCGATCCTACGAGCAGTACTTC.

This clone has just a few counts. V usage is TRBV5-8 and J usage is TRBJ2-7; D not resolved. Trimming took 0 bases from V and 7 from J, leaving 5 bases between them. The CDR3 runs 11 residues. Germline lookup yields CDR1 SGHTS and CDR2 YDEGEE. The CDR3 coding sequence is TGTGCCAGCAGCTTGGCAGGAGAGCAGTACTTC. Amino acids: CASSLAGEQYF.

The V and J genes are TRBV5-1 and TRBJ2-7; 9 bases line up with TRBD2. The CDR3 runs to 15 residues. Germline V gene sequence: CDR1 SGHRS, CDR2 YFSETQ. Losses at the gene ends were 0 bases for V and 5 bases for J; bases not matched to a gene: 6. CDR3: CASSLVRTSVDEQYF. CDR3 DNA sequence: TGCGCCAGCAGCTTGGTCCGGACTAGCGTGGACGAGCAGTACTTC. The entire variable domain, with the rest obtained from reference TRBV5-1 and TRBJ2-7, is as follows: KAGVTQTPRYLIKTRGQQVTLSCSPISGHRSVSWYQQTPGQGLQFLFEYFSETQRNKGNFPGRFSGRQFSNSRSEMNVSTLELGDSALYLCASSLVRTSVDEQYFGPGTRLTVT.

V and J are TRBV5-1 and TRBJ2-2, with D unclear. The V end was cut by 1 base, the J end by 3 bases, with 7 bases between. This CDR3 has 14 amino acids. Germline CDR1 SGHRS, CDR2 YFSETQ. The DNA of the CDR3 is TGCGCCAGCAGCTTGAATGAGCACACCGGGGAGCTGTTTTTT. Translating it yields CASSLNEHTGELFF.

The chain links TRBV5-6 to TRBJ2-3; 7 bases are shared with TRBD2. The V gene's germline CDR1 is SGHDT and CDR2 YYEEEE. V shed 4 bases, J shed 3 bases, and the junction held 8 bases outside the gene matches. This CDR3 comprises 15 residues. The CDR3 DNA follows: TGTGCCAGCAGCCCCCGGGGGGTGAGAACAGATACGCAGTATTTT. It encodes CASSPRGVRTDTQYF. Based on the CDR3 plus reference TRBV5-6 and TRBJ2-3, the full variable domain is DAGVTQSPTHLIKTRGQQVTLRCSPKSGHDTVSWYQQALGQGPQFIFQYYEEEERQRGNFPDRFSGHQFPNYSSELNVNALLLGDSALYLCASSPRGVRTDTQYFGPGTRLTVL.

This clone came up a few times. This chain joins TRBV5-6 and TRBJ2-5; TRBD2 aligns across 9 bases. From germline, CDR1 is SGHDT and CDR2 YYEEEE. The CDR3 covers 15 residues. The V gene end was trimmed by 9 bases and the J gene end by 5 bases; junction bases not matched to a gene: 14. In nucleotides, the CDR3 is TGTGCCACCACACGATGGGGCGGGAGGGCGGAGACCCAGTACTTC. Translated, it gives CATTRWGGRAETQYF. Filled out from reference TRBV5-6 and TRBJ2-5, the complete variable domain reads DAGVTQSPTHLIKTRGQQVTLRCSPKSGHDTVSWYQQALGQGPQFIFQYYEEEERQRGNFPDRFSGHQFPNYSSELNVNALLLGDSALYLCATTRWGGRAETQYFGPGTRLLVL.

The rearrangement links TRBV5-1 to TRBJ1-1, with 9 bases aligning to TRBD1. This CDR3 has 13 amino acids. Looked up from germline, CDR1 is SGHRS and CDR2 is YFSETQ. Unmatched junction bases numbered 7, after V lost 5 bases and J lost 8 bases. Here the CDR3 reads CASSPGQGLEAFF. The CDR3 coding sequence is TGCGCCAGCAGTCCGGGACAGGGTCTCGAAGCTTTCTTT.

The V and J genes are TRBV25-1 and TRBJ1-3; TRBD1 is a possible D gene (5 bases). V lost 8 bases and J lost 2, with 13 bases in between. Germline CDR1 reads MGHDK; CDR2 reads SYGVNS. The CDR3 sequence is 14 residues long. CDR3 bases: TGTGCCAGCGGGGCCGGGCTTACTGGAAACACCATATATTTT. Protein sequence: CASGAGLTGNTIYF.

Here the CDR3 DNA reads TGTGCCAGCTCACTAAACGGTGAGTGGACTGAAGCTTTCTTT. Translation: CASSLNGEWTEAFF. The rearrangement links TRBV18 to TRBJ1-1; D is unclear. Deletions cut 4 bases from V and 5 bases from J, with 14 bases between. The CDR3 sequence is 14 residues long. CDR1 and CDR2 from the germline V gene are KGHSH and LQKENI.

V and J are TRBV10-3 and TRBJ2-2, with 10 bases fitting TRBD2. The CDR3 is 14 amino acids. Unmatched junction bases numbered 2, after V lost 5 bases and J lost 5 bases. Germline values: CDR1 ENHRY, CDR2 SYGVKD. CDR3 residues: CAISPGLATGELFF. The DNA for the CDR3 is TGTGCCATCAGTCCGGGACTAGCGACCGGGGAGCTGTTTTTT.

The chain combines TRBV5-4 with TRBJ1-1; perhaps TRBD1 as D (6 bases). V was cut by 3 bases and J by 6 bases, with 15 bases left in between. The CDR3 has 14 amino acids. Germline-derived CDR1 and CDR2 are SGHNT and YYREEE (reference sequence). DNA of the CDR3: TGTGCCAGCAGCTCCCAACAGGGTAGGCCTGAAGCTTTCTTT. Encoded protein: CASSSQQGRPEAFF.

The sample holds a few counts of this clone. The V gene is TRBV5-1, the J gene TRBJ2-1; weak D call: TRBD2 (6 bases). The CDR3 contains 20 residues. Germline assignment: CDR1 SGHRS and CDR2 YFSETQ. The ends were cut back, 1 base at V and 0 bases at J, with 23 bases in the middle. As DNA, the CDR3 is TGCGCCAGCAGCTTGCTCAGTAAGGGACTTCTAACCCACTCCTACAATGAGCAGTTCTTC. Amino acid sequence: CASSLLSKGLLTHSYNEQFF. The full variable domain, rest sourced from reference TRBV5-1 and TRBJ2-1, is KAGVTQTPRYLIKTRGQQVTLSCSPISGHRSVSWYQQTPGQGLQFLFEYFSETQRNKGNFPGRFSGRQFSNSRSEMNVSTLELGDSALYLCASSLLSKGLLTHSYNEQFFGPGTRLTVL.

This clone appeared once. Germline and junction disagree at one end, which may indicate a read error. The genes are TRBV2 and TRBJ1-1, with D maybe TRBD1 (5 bases). This CDR3 has 15 residues. Per the germline V gene, CDR1 is SNHLY and CDR2 is FYNNEI. CDR3 DNA: TGTGCCAGCAGGGAAGGATGGGGGGGAGTCACTGAAGCTTTCTTT. This sequence encodes CASREGWGGVTEAFF.

This chain connects TRBV11-2 to TRBJ2-7; tentatively, D is TRBD1 (6 bases). V shed 5 bases and J shed 2 bases, with 13 bases lying between them. The CDR3 loop spans 14 amino acids. Germline values: CDR1 SGHAT, CDR2 FQNNGV. The DNA for the CDR3 is TGTGCCAGCAGCGGATTGACAGGTCCCTACGAGCAGTACTTC. As protein: CASSGLTGPYEQYF.

V gene TRBV7-9 combines with J gene TRBJ1-1; perhaps TRBD1 as D (5 bases). Trimming left V 4 bases short and J 10 bases short, with 13 bases between. CDR3 length equals 12 residues. Germline V gene data show CDR1 as SEHNR and CDR2 as FQNEAQ (reference sequence). The CDR3 nucleotides are TGTGCCAGCAGCTACTACCAAGGGGCAGCTTTCTTT. Translated, it gives CASSYYQGAAFF.

The rearrangement uses TRBV7-3 and TRBJ2-7; 10 nucleotides line up with TRBD2. The CDR3 is 18 residues long. Germline V gene lookup returns CDR1 SGHTA and CDR2 FQGTGA. Trimming cost V 4 bases and J 3 bases; bases outside gene matches: 15. The CDR3 coding sequence is TGTGCCAGCAGCTCCGGCAAAAGGGGGCTAGCGGGAGTCTACGAGCAGTACTTC. Its translation: CASSSGKRGLAGVYEQYF. Drawing the rest from reference TRBV7-3 and TRBJ2-7, the complete variable domain is GAGVSQTPSNKVTEKGKYVELRCDPISGHTALYWYRQSLGQGPEFLIYFQGTGAADDSGLPNDRFFAVRPEGSVSTLKIQRTERGDSAVYLCASSSGKRGLAGVYEQYFGPGTRLTVT.

The chain combines TRBV6-4 with TRBJ2-1; TRBD2 might be the D (6 bases). The germline V gene encodes CDR1 MRHNA and CDR2 SNTAGT. This CDR3 is built from 13 residues. Trimming removed 6 bases at V and 7 bases at J, with 13 bases between. The DNA for the CDR3 is TGTGCCAGCAGCAGGGAGGCGGGTAATGAGCAGTTCTTC. Translating gives CASSREAGNEQFF.